A single sample gave rise to the 16 T cell receptor beta chains below, sequenced in a study of blood T cell repertoires in COVID-19. Sequenced by immunoSEQ multiplex PCR; TCRdb stores in-frame clones only, minus some. The table includes under 250,000 clones, around 85% detected once. Sequencing was done on a sample of peripheral blood. These receptors were collected from a man aged 45 to 65 with COVID-19, enrolled during active disease.

For this clone: This CDR3 is also generated by other DNA sequences in the sample. This chain connects TRBV19 to TRBJ1-2; tentatively, D is TRBD1 (6 bases). Germline CDR1 LNHDA, CDR2 SQIVND (reference sequence). The CDR3 has 13 amino acids. The V end lost 7 bases, the J end lost 4 bases, and 13 bases lay between the germline ends. This CDR3 is CASTPTGFYGYTF. The CDR3 region has the DNA TGTGCCAGTACCCCGACAGGTTTCTATGGCTACACCTTC.

V and J are TRBV6-6 and TRBJ1-5, with D maybe TRBD1 (5 bases). This CDR3 spans 13 amino acids. Germline V lookup: CDR1 MNHNY, CDR2 SVGAGI (reference sequence). Trimming removed 8 bases at V and 7 bases at J, with 15 bases between. DNA of the CDR3: TGTGCCAGCGGACCAAGGGGACTCCAGCCCCAGCATTTT. Amino acid sequence: CASGPRGLQPQHF.

The rearrangement links TRBV4-2 to TRBJ1-1; D is uncertain. With 7 bases removed from V and 4 bases from J, the gap between germline ends came to 10 bases. This CDR3 spans 12 amino acids. Germline assignment: CDR1 LGHNA and CDR2 YNFKEQ. CDR3 in DNA: TGTGCCAGCACCTACGGTAGCACTGAAGCTTTCTTT. Its translation: CASTYGSTEAFF.

The V gene is TRBV9, the J gene TRBJ2-7; 11 nucleotides line up with TRBD1. The CDR3 sequence is 15 residues long. Germline lookup yields CDR1 SGDLS and CDR2 YYNGEE. V lost 4 bases, J lost 7 bases, and 10 bases stayed unmatched. As DNA, the CDR3 is TGTGCCAGCAGCCTCCGTATCGGGACAGGGGGGGAGCAGTACTTC. Its translation: CASSLRIGTGGEQYF.

This clone was picked up a small number of times. This sequence joins TRBV5-4 and TRBJ2-3; 16 nucleotides match TRBD2. J lost 6 bases, V lost 4 bases, and 5 bases had no gene match. The CDR3 has 16 residues. Germline assignment: CDR1 SGHNT and CDR2 YYREEE (reference sequence). The CDR3 DNA is TGTGCCAGCAGCGGGACTAGCGGGGGGGTTCGGGATACGCAGTATTTT. Translating gives CASSGTSGGVRDTQYF.

The chain recombines TRBV29-1 with TRBJ2-1; perhaps TRBD1 as D (6 bases). The CDR3 consists of 11 residues. The germline V gene encodes CDR1 SQVTM and CDR2 ANQGSEA. Trimming took off 5 bases at V and 7 bases at J, with 9 bases between the two ends. The CDR3 coding sequence is TGCAGCGTTCTGGGACATAATGAGCAGTTCTTC. The encoded protein is CSVLGHNEQFF.

The genes are TRBV29-1 and TRBJ2-1, with TRBD1 identical over 7 bases. The CDR3 length is 16 residues. Trimming cost V 1 base and J 9 bases; bases outside gene matches: 15. Germline V gene sequence: CDR1 SQVTM, CDR2 ANQGSEA. CDR3 bases: TGCAGCGTTGAAGGTTCAATGACAGGGTATAGAGGTGAGCAGTTCTTC. It encodes CSVEGSMTGYRGEQFF.

This chain connects TRBV27 to TRBJ2-1; 7 bases fit TRBD2. After removal of 8 bases from V and 3 bases from J, the junction contained 4 bases not matched to a gene. CDR1 is MNHEY, CDR2 SMNVEV, per germline (reference sequence). CDR3 length: 13 amino acids. The CDR3 spells CASRLADYNEQFF. The CDR3, as DNA: TGTGCCAGCCGACTAGCAGACTACAATGAGCAGTTCTTC.

V gene TRBV24-1 combines with J gene TRBJ1-1, with D hard to call. The CDR3 is made up of 15 amino acids. The V and J ends lost 5 bases and 3 bases respectively, with 15 bases between them. The germline gives CDR1 KGHDR, CDR2 SFDVKD. This CDR3 reads CATSARGGRDTEAFF. The CDR3 region has the DNA TGTGCCACCAGTGCCCGTGGAGGGAGGGACACTGAAGCTTTCTTT.

The count of this clone is one. The rearrangement links TRBV7-8 to TRBJ2-7; D uncertain. Germline lookup yields CDR1 SGHVS and CDR2 FQNEAQ. V dropped 0 bases and J dropped 3 bases, with 6 bases sitting between them. The CDR3 runs to 13 residues. The CDR3 nucleotides read TGTGCCAGCAGCTTAGCGGGCAGCTACGAGCAGTACTTC. The encoded protein is CASSLAGSYEQYF. Filled out from reference TRBV7-8 and TRBJ2-7, the complete variable domain reads GAGVSQSPRYKVAKRGQDVALRCDPISGHVSLFWYQQALGQGPEFLTYFQNEAQLDKSGLPSDRFFAERPEGSVSTLKIQRTQQEDSAVYLCASSLAGSYEQYFGPGTRLTVT.

V is TRBV6-1 and J is TRBJ1-1, with D perhaps matching TRBD1 (5 bases). V shed 3 bases and J shed 1 base, with 9 bases lying between them. This CDR3 is built from 14 residues. The germline CDR1 and CDR2 sequences are MNHNS and SASEGT. The CDR3 reads CASSDRQSNTEAFF. The CDR3 nucleotides are TGTGCCAGCAGTGACCGACAGTCGAACACTGAAGCTTTCTTT.

CDR3 protein: CASSLPGQGGEKLFF. DNA for the CDR3: TGTGCCAGCAGCTTGCCCGGACAGGGAGGTGAAAAACTGTTTTTT. This chain joins TRBV5-4 and TRBJ1-4, with 8 positions matching TRBD1. J was trimmed by 7 bases and V by 1 base; bases with no gene match: 6. CDR3 length: 15 amino acids. Looked up from germline, CDR1 is SGHNT and CDR2 is YYREEE (reference sequence).

The rearrangement uses TRBV4-1 and TRBJ2-7; 7 bases fit TRBD1. Looked up from germline, CDR1 is MGHRA and CDR2 is YSYEKL. This CDR3 spans 15 amino acids. V lost 2 bases, J lost 2 bases, and 6 bases stayed unmatched. CDR3 amino acids: CASSQFVQGAYEQYF. CDR3 DNA sequence: TGCGCCAGCAGCCAATTCGTTCAGGGGGCCTACGAGCAGTACTTC.

This chain joins TRBV6-2 or TRBV6-3 and TRBJ2-7; tentatively, D is TRBD1 (5 bases). CDR1 is MNHEY and CDR2 is SVGEGT in the germline V gene. There are 15 residues in the CDR3. The ends were cut back, 0 bases at V and 4 bases at J, with 13 bases in the middle. The CDR3 protein is CASSYSPGQSYEQYF. CDR3 DNA: TGTGCCAGCAGTTACTCGCCAGGGCAATCTTACGAGCAGTACTTC.

The chain employs TRBV6-1 and TRBJ1-6; 7 nucleotides line up with TRBD1. The CDR3 is made up of 16 amino acids. Germline assignment: CDR1 MNHNS and CDR2 SASEGT. V dropped 4 bases and J dropped 9; count of bases not matched to a gene: 12. The CDR3 region has the DNA TGTGCCAGCAGTGTTTTCCAGGGGGGATTCGGTTCACCCCTCCACTTT. Its translation: CASSVFQGGFGSPLHF.

A single count supports this clone. The chain couples TRBV6-5 to TRBJ2-3, with 8 bases matching TRBD1. Germline V gives CDR1 MNHEY, CDR2 SVGAGI. The CDR3 is 15 amino acids. Germline trimming cut 4 bases from V and 5 bases from J; bases unmatched to any gene: 8. CDR3 DNA: TGTGCCAGCAGTTTAAACAGGGGGAAGGGAGATACGCAGTATTTT. This translates into CASSLNRGKGDTQYF.